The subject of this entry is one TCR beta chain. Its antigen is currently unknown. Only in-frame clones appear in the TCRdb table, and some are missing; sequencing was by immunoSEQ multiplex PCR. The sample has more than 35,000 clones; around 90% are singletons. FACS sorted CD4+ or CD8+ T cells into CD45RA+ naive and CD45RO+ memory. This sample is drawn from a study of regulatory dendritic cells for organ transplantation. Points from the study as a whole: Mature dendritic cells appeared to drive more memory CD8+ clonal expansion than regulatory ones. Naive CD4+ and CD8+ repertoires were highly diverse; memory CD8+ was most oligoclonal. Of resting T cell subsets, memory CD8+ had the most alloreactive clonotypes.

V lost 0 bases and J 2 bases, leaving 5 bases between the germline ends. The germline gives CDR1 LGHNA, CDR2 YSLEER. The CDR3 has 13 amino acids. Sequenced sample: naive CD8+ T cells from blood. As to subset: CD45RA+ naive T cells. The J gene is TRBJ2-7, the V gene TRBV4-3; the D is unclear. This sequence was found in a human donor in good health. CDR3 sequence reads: CASSQERTYEQYF. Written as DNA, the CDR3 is TGCGCCAGCAGCCAAGAAAGGACCTACGAGCAGTACTTC.